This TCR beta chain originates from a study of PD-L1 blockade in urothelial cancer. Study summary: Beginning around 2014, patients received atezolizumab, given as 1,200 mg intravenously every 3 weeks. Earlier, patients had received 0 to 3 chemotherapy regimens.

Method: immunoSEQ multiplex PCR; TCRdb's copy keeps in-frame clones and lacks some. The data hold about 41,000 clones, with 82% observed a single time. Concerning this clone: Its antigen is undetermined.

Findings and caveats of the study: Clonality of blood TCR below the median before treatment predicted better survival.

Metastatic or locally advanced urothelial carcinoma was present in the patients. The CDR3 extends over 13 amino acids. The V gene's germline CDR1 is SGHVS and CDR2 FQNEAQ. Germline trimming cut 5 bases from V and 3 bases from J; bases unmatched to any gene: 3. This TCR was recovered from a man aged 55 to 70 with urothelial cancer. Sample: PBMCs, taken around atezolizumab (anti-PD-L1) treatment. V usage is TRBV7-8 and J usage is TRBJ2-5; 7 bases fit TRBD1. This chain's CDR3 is CASSEDREETQYF. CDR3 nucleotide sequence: TGTGCCAGCAGCGAAGACAGGGAAGAGACCCAGTACTTC.